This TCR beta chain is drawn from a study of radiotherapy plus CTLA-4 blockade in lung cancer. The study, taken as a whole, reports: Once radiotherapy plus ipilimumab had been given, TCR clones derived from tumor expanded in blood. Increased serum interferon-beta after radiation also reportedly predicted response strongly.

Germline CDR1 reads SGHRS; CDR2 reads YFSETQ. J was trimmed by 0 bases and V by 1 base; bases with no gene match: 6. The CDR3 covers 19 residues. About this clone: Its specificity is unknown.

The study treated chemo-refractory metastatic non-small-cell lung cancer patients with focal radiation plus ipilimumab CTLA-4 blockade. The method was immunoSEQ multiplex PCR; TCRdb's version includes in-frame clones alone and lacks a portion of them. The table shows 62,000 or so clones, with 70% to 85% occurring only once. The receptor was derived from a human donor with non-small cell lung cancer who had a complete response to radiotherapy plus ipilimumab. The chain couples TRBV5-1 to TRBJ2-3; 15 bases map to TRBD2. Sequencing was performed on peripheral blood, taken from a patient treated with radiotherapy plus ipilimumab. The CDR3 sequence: CASSLRTSGGVTSTDTQYF. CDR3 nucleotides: TGCGCCAGCAGCTTGCGGACTAGCGGGGGGGTGACCAGCACAGATACGCAGTATTTT.